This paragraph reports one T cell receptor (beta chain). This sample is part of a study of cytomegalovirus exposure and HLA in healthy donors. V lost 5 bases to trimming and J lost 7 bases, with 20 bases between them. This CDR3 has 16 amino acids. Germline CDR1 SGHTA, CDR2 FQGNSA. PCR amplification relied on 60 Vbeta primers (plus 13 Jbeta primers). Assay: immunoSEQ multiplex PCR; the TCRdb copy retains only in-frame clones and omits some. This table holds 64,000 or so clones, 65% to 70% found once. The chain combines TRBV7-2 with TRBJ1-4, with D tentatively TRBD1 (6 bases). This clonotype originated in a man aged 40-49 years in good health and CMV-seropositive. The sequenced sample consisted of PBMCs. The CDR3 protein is CASSPRTVAIVEKLFF. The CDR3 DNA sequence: TGTGCCAGCAGCCCCCGGACAGTCGCGATAGTTGAAAAACTGTTTTTT.